The rows below give T cell receptor beta chains drawn from one sample of a study of T cells in Graves' hyperthyroidism and ophthalmopathy. TCRdb analysed the multiplex PCR reads with MiXCR anew, one entry per CDR3 protein. The profile covers roughly 640,000 distinct CDR3 sequences, with approximately 15% appearing a single time and more than 3% taken by the ten largest. The sequenced sample was blood. These receptors came from a woman aged 40 to 55 with Graves' ophthalmopathy. Both conserved end residues are part of each CDR3. The D gene is left open where the match is weak. The listing skips clone size in some rows; elsewhere it reads once, few, many or a size class.

TRBV20-1	TRBD2	TRBJ2-7	many	TGCAGTGCTGCAGGAGAGCGGGGCACCTCCTACGAGCAGTACTTC	CSAAGERGTSYEQYF
TRBV19	TRBD1	TRBJ1-1	few	TGTGCCAGTAGTCTATTACCCGGGACAGGACTTTACCATGAAGCTTTCTTT	CASSLLPGTGLYHEAFF
TRBV9	-	TRBJ1-1	-	TGTGCTACCGGGGAGGGGATGAACACTGAAGCTTTCTTT	CATGEGMNTEAFF
TRBV2	-	TRBJ2-7	-	TGTGCCAGCAGTGAACGGACTTCTCACTCCTACGAGCAGTACTTC	CASSERTSHSYEQYF
TRBV5-6	TRBD2	TRBJ2-2	few	TGTGCCAGCAGCTTTAGCACACGGACTAGCGGGAGAAGTGCCGGGGAGCTGTTTTTT	CASSFSTRTSGRSAGELFF
TRBV30	-	TRBJ2-5	many	TGTGCCTGGAGTAGCAAGACCCAGTACTTC	CAWSSKTQYF
TRBV10-2	-	TRBJ2-6	few	TGCGCCAGCAGGCCTCAGGCGGGACAAGGAGGGGCCAACGTCCTGACTTTC	CASRPQAGQGGANVLTF
TRBV18	TRBD1	TRBJ2-7	-	TGTGCCAGCTCACTAGACAGGGGAAAGTCCTACGAGCAGTACTTC	CASSLDRGKSYEQYF
TRBV15	-	TRBJ2-7	-	TGTGCCACCAGCAGAGTTTTTAATACCTACGAGCAGTACTTC	CATSRVFNTYEQYF
TRBV20-1	TRBD2	TRBJ2-2	few	TGCAGTGCTAAGGCTAGCGGGGACACCGGGGAGCTGTTTTTT	CSAKASGDTGELFF
TRBV24-1	TRBD1	TRBJ2-1	-	TGTGCCACCAGTGGTACCGGGACAGGGGTCAATGAGCAGTTCTTC	CATSGTGTGVNEQFF
TRBV27	-	TRBJ1-4	many	TGTGCCAGCAGTTTGAGGGAAAATGAAAAACTGTTTTTT	CASSLRENEKLFF
TRBV19	-	TRBJ2-1	-	TGTGCCAGTAGTATCCAGGGGAACAGCGGCTACAATGAGCAGTTCTTC	CASSIQGNSGYNEQFF
TRBV2	TRBD2	TRBJ2-1	few	TGTGCCAGCAGAGGGACTAGCAGTCCCAATGAGCAGTTCTTC	CASRGTSSPNEQFF
TRBV28	TRBD1	TRBJ1-2	many	TGTGCCAGCAGCCCGACAGGGCGCCCCTATGGCTACACCTTC	CASSPTGRPYGYTF
TRBV5-4	TRBD1	TRBJ1-2	few	TGTGCCAGCAGCTTCGGGGGACAGGCAGGCTATGGCTACACCTTC	CASSFGGQAGYGYTF
TRBV11-2	-	TRBJ2-5	many	TGTGCCAGCAGCTTAGGGGTAGAAGGGACCCAGTACTTC	CASSLGVEGTQYF
TRBV28	TRBD2	TRBJ2-3	many	TGTGCCAGCAGTCCGCGGAATTTTGGGACTAGCGGAATCTCAGATACGCAGTATTTT	CASSPRNFGTSGISDTQYF
TRBV5-1	TRBD1	TRBJ1-5	-	TGCGCCAGCAGCTTGGGCGGTGGGACAGGGGATAGCAATCAGCCCCAGCATTTT	CASSLGGGTGDSNQPQHF
TRBV20-1	-	TRBJ1-5	few	TGCAGTGCTAGAAGTTTAGGGGGTGGCAATCAGCCCCAGCATTTT	CSARSLGGGNQPQHF
TRBV18	-	TRBJ1-2	many	TGTGCCAGCTCAACCTCAGGGACCCTCGGAGACACCTTC	CASSTSGTLGDTF
TRBV12-3/TRBV12-4	-	TRBJ1-1	few	TGTGCCAGCAGTTTCCTGCTCACTGAAGCTTTCTTT	CASSFLLTEAFF
TRBV6-1	TRBD1	TRBJ1-5	many	TGTGCCAGCAGCCATCGGGACAGGGGGCGCGGGGGGCCGGAGCCCCAGCATTTT	CASSHRDRGRGGPEPQHF
TRBV12-3/TRBV12-4	-	TRBJ1-5	-	TGTGCCAGCAGTTTTATGACAGCAGGGTACCAGCCCCAGCATTTT	CASSFMTAGYQPQHF
TRBV20-1	TRBD2	TRBJ2-7	many	TGCAGTGCTAGAGATGGCGGGACTAGCGGAGGCGAGCAGTACTTC	CSARDGGTSGGEQYF
TRBV4-1	-	TRBJ2-2	few	TGCGCCAGCAGCCCAACAGATCTTCCATCCGGGGAGCTGTTTTTT	CASSPTDLPSGELFF
TRBV18	-	TRBJ1-4	many	TGTGCCAGCTCACCACGGCAGGGTGGTGAAAAACTGTTTTTT	CASSPRQGGEKLFF
TRBV4-1	TRBD2	TRBJ2-5	few	TGCGCCAGCAGCCAAGGCAGGGCGGGGGGAGAGACCCAGTACTTC	CASSQGRAGGETQYF
TRBV20-1	TRBD1	TRBJ2-7	many	TGCAGTGCTCCGGACAGGGGGCATCCCTACGAGCAGTACTTC	CSAPDRGHPYEQYF
TRBV18	-	TRBJ1-3	-	TGTGCCAGCTCACCACGTCAGGGGTATCATTCTGGAAACACCATATATTTT	CASSPRQGYHSGNTIYF
TRBV7-9	-	TRBJ2-6	-	TGTGCCAGCAGCCTAGTCTCTGGGGCCAACGTCCTGCCTTTC	CASSLVSGANVLPF
TRBV28	-	TRBJ1-3	-	TGTGCCAGCAGTAATGACGACCGAAACACCATATATTTT	CASSNDDRNTIYF
TRBV3-1	-	TRBJ2-7	few	TGTGCCAGCAGCCTTCGTGAGGAGCAGTACTTC	CASSLREEQYF
TRBV11-2	-	TRBJ2-3	-	TGTGCCAGCAGCCATAGTAGAGGGGCAGATACGCAGTATTTT	CASSHSRGADTQYF
TRBV5-1	TRBD1	TRBJ1-6	-	TGCGCCAGCAGAGACCCGGGACAGAATTCACCCCTCCACTTT	CASRDPGQNSPLHF
TRBV28	TRBD2	TRBJ2-1	many	TGTGCCAGCAGTTTATTAGGACTAGCGGGAGAGTACAATGAGCAGTTCTTC	CASSLLGLAGEYNEQFF
TRBV5-5	-	TRBJ1-2	many	TGTGCCAGCAGCTTGTTGTCAGGGTGGGACTATGGCTACACCTTC	CASSLLSGWDYGYTF
TRBV30	-	TRBJ2-3	many	TGTGCCTGGAGTGTCCAGGCTACAGATACGCAGTATTTT	CAWSVQATDTQYF
TRBV6-1	-	TRBJ1-5	-	TGTGCCAGCAAGGGGTCCGGCAATCAGCCCCAGCATTTT	CASKGSGNQPQHF
TRBV7-6	-	TRBJ1-5	many	TGTGCCAGACCTCCGGACCCTTACAATCAGCCCCAGCATTTT	CARPPDPYNQPQHF
TRBV6-4	-	TRBJ2-5	-	TGTGCCAGCAGTGATCCTCGGGACCCCTGGGGGACCCAGTACTTC	CASSDPRDPWGTQYF
TRBV9	TRBD2	TRBJ2-7	few	TGTGCCAGCAGCGCCGCTAGCGGGGGGATCTACGAGCAGTACTTC	CASSAASGGIYEQYF
TRBV19	-	TRBJ2-3	-	TGTGCCAGTAGCGATATGTCCACAGATACGCAGTATTTT	CASSDMSTDTQYF
TRBV5-1	-	TRBJ2-7	few	TGCGCCAGCAGCCCCGAAGGACAGTACGAGCAGTACTTC	CASSPEGQYEQYF
TRBV7-9	TRBD1	TRBJ1-6	few	TGTGCCAGCAGCTTAGCGAATTTCCGGGACAGAAATTCACCCCTCCACTTT	CASSLANFRDRNSPLHF
TRBV15	TRBD2	TRBJ2-1	many	TGTGCCACCAGCAGAGACCGGGGGGGTCGGGATGAGCAGTTCTTC	CATSRDRGGRDEQFF
TRBV27	TRBD2	TRBJ2-4	many	TGTGCCAGCAGTTTGTGGGGGGGCGGGGGGTCGGACATTCAGTACTTC	CASSLWGGGGSDIQYF
TRBV20-1	-	TRBJ2-3	-	TGCAGTGCTTCTGGTCGTACCACAGATACGCAGTATTTT	CSASGRTTDTQYF
TRBV2	-	TRBJ1-5	many	TGTGCCAGCAGCGACAGTCTCAATCAGCCCCAGCATTTT	CASSDSLNQPQHF